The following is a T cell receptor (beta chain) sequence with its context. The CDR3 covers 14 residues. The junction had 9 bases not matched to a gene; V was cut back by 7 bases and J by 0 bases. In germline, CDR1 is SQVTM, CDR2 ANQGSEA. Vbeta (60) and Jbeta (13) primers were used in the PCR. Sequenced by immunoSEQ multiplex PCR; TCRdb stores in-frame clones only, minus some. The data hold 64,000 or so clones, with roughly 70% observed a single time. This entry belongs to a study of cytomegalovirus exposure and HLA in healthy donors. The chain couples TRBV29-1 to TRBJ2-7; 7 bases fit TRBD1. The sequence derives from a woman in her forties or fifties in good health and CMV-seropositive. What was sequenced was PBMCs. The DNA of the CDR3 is TGCAGCGGACCACCGGGACAGAGCTCCTACGAGCAGTACTTC. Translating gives CSGPPGQSSYEQYF.